Listed here are 21 T cell receptor beta chains from one sample, sequenced in a study of shared T cell receptors in the human thymus. Assay used: immunoSEQ multiplex PCR; TCRdb lists only in-frame clones, some missing. The sample lists fewer than 700,000 clones; approximately 88% were seen once. These data also featured in a second study, about human thymus T cells.

The sample taken for sequencing was thymocytes. The receptors stem from a boy younger than two with a congenital heart defect.

This clone was detected only once. The chain uses TRBV7-9 and TRBJ1-5; possibly TRBD1 for D (5 bases). Between the trimmed V and J ends, which lost 2 bases and 4 bases, there was a span of 6 bases. Germline CDR1 and CDR2: SEHNR and FQNEAQ (reference sequence). The CDR3 loop spans 13 amino acids. CDR3 loop: CASSLPGNQPQHF. In DNA form, the CDR3 reads TGTGCCAGCAGCTTACCAGGGAATCAGCCCCAGCATTTT.

V is TRBV25-1 and J is TRBJ1-5; D remains ambiguous. Per the germline V gene, CDR1 is MGHDK and CDR2 is SYGVNS. CDR3 length: 14 amino acids. The germline V and J ends were trimmed by 6 bases and 4 bases, with 13 bases remaining between them. CDR3 DNA sequence: TGTGCCAGCAGCCCCCGAACGGTAAATCAGCCCCAGCATTTT. This sequence encodes CASSPRTVNQPQHF.

A few counts support this clone. The genes are TRBV6-6 and TRBJ1-1; TRBD1 matches 10 bases. The CDR3 is made up of 13 amino acids. CDR1 and CDR2 from the germline V gene are MNHNY and SVGAGI (reference sequence). Unmatched junction bases numbered 4, after V lost 6 bases and J lost 6 bases. The CDR3 nucleotides read TGTGCCAGCAGCGGACAGGGGGAAGCTGAAGCTTTCTTT. Amino acid sequence: CASSGQGEAEAFF.

The chain carries TRBV19 and TRBJ2-1, with 13 bases fitting TRBD2. The ends lost 6 bases at V and 8 bases at J; junction bases unmatched: 7. This CDR3 region has 15 residues. Germline V gene data show CDR1 as LNHDA and CDR2 as SQIVND (reference sequence). This CDR3 reads CASSKGLAGFDEQFF. The CDR3 region has the DNA TGTGCCAGTAGCAAGGGACTAGCGGGATTCGATGAGCAGTTCTTC.

The gene calls are TRBV5-1 and TRBJ2-1; D gene uncertain. Trimming left V 4 bases short and J 0 bases short, with 8 bases between. Germline values: CDR1 SGHRS, CDR2 YFSETQ. The CDR3 sequence is 14 residues long. CDR3 amino acids: CASSDQASYNEQFF. The CDR3 DNA follows: TGCGCCAGCAGCGACCAGGCCTCCTACAATGAGCAGTTCTTC.

The rearrangement uses TRBV18 and TRBJ2-1, with 15 bases fitting TRBD2. The V segment lost 6 bases and the J segment 9 bases; nucleotides outside the gene matches: 12. CDR1 is KGHSH, CDR2 LQKENI, per germline. The CDR3 runs to 17 residues. CDR3 protein: CASSPSGLAGGPGEQFF. The CDR3 DNA follows: TGTGCCAGCTCCCCCTCAGGACTAGCGGGAGGGCCCGGTGAGCAGTTCTTC.

The rearrangement joins TRBV7-2 to TRBJ2-1; 9 positions agree with TRBD2. In germline, CDR1 is SGHTA, CDR2 FQGNSA. The length of the CDR3 is 15 residues. Germline trimming cut 8 bases from V and 9 bases from J; bases unmatched to any gene: 14. The DNA of the CDR3 is TGTGCCAGCTCCCACGGGGGGCGGGAGGGCCCTGAGCAGTTCTTC. It codes for CASSHGGREGPEQFF.

This chain joins TRBV9 and TRBJ2-7; TRBD2 aligns across 15 bases. The ends lost 4 bases at V and 7 bases at J; junction bases unmatched: 9. In germline, CDR1 is SGDLS, CDR2 YYNGEE. The CDR3 spans 16 residues. This CDR3 reads CASSHGLAGGAWEQYF. The CDR3 bases are TGTGCCAGCAGCCACGGACTAGCGGGAGGGGCCTGGGAGCAGTACTTC.

A note on this clone: The junction shows a germline mismatch at one end, possibly a read error. V gene TRBV7-7 combines with J gene TRBJ2-2, with 15 bases that match TRBD2. CDR1 is SSHAT and CDR2 is FNYEAQ in the germline V gene (reference sequence). The CDR3 totals 22 residues. As DNA, the CDR3 is TGTGCTAGCAGCTTAGCGTCCCAGGGACTAGCGGGAGGACCAGTGGACACCGGGGAGCTGTTTTTT. Its protein is CASSLASQGLAGGPVDTGELFF.

The rearrangement joins TRBV6-5 to TRBJ2-2; TRBD1 agrees at 7 bases. Looked up from germline, CDR1 is MNHEY and CDR2 is SVGAGI. V gave up 7 bases and J gave up 5 bases; unmatched junction bases: 4. The CDR3 is 13 residues long. The CDR3 DNA sequence: TGTGCCAGCACTAAGGGGGCAACCGGGGAGCTGTTTTTT. Translation: CASTKGATGELFF.

V usage is TRBV4-2 and J usage is TRBJ2-2; 8 nucleotides agree with TRBD1. This CDR3 is built from 16 residues. The V and J ends lost 4 bases and 4 bases, in that order; junction bases with no gene match: 8. CDR1 is LGHNA and CDR2 is YNFKEQ in the germline V gene. The CDR3 region is CASSPEDRDVTGELFF. CDR3 bases: TGTGCCAGCAGCCCAGAGGACAGGGATGTCACCGGGGAGCTGTTTTTT.

V usage is TRBV6-4 and J usage is TRBJ2-5, with a tentative D call TRBD1 (7 bases). The V gene's germline CDR1 is MRHNA and CDR2 SNTAGT. Trimming took 7 bases from V and 1 from J, leaving 16 bases between them. This CDR3 region has 15 residues. CDR3 sequence: CASNSMQGGQETQYF. The CDR3 DNA follows: TGTGCCAGCAATAGTATGCAGGGGGGCCAAGAGACCCAGTACTTC.

This chain uses TRBV19 with TRBJ2-7, with TRBD2 as a possible D gene (6 bases). Trimming shortened V by 5 bases and J by 3 bases, and 11 bases separated the two germline ends. The germline gives CDR1 LNHDA, CDR2 SQIVND (reference sequence). There are 13 residues in the CDR3. The CDR3 nucleotides are TGTGCCAGTAGTCGGGGAGCGGGCTACGAGCAGTACTTC. Its translation: CASSRGAGYEQYF.

The rearrangement uses TRBV18 and TRBJ2-7; D is unclear. Germline values: CDR1 KGHSH, CDR2 LQKENI. CDR3 size: 15 residues. Trimming took 2 bases from V and 1 from J, leaving 12 bases between them. The CDR3: CASSPGGARSYEQYF. The CDR3 DNA follows: TGTGCCAGCTCACCAGGCGGCGCGCGGTCCTACGAGCAGTACTTC.

The V gene is TRBV5-4, the J gene TRBJ2-3; 7 nucleotides agree with TRBD2. CDR1 and CDR2 (germline): SGHNT, YYREEE (reference sequence). Trimming removed 1 base from V and 5 bases from J; junction bases left unmatched: 4. The CDR3 has 14 residues. As DNA, the CDR3 is TGTGCCAGCAGCTTGAGAAGCGGGGTAGATACGCAGTATTTT. It translates to CASSLRSGVDTQYF.

V gene TRBV29-1 combines with J gene TRBJ2-1; 10 bases map to TRBD1. V dropped 3 bases and J dropped 8; count of bases not matched to a gene: 16. The CDR3 extends over 17 amino acids. Per germline, CDR1 SQVTM and CDR2 ANQGSEA. Here the CDR3 reads CSVDPGQGDQGWDEQFF. The CDR3 DNA reads TGCAGCGTTGATCCCGGACAGGGGGATCAGGGTTGGGATGAGCAGTTCTTC.

The V call is TRBV30, the J call TRBJ1-1; weak D call: TRBD1 (5 bases). Trimming stripped 5 bases from V and 6 bases from J, with 16 bases between. The germline gives CDR1 GTSNPN, CDR2 SVGIG (reference sequence). The CDR3 consists of 13 residues. The DNA for the CDR3 is TGTGCCTGGGGGCCGGGGGGTTTTGCTGAAGCTTTCTTT. Protein: CAWGPGGFAEAFF.

The chain is built from TRBV29-1 and TRBJ1-2; weak D call: TRBD1 (5 bases). Germline loops: CDR1 SQVTM, CDR2 ANQGSEA. The CDR3 runs 12 residues. V dropped 6 bases and J dropped 1 base, with 9 bases sitting between them. The CDR3 DNA is TGCAGCGTCACAGGATTTAACTATGGCTACACCTTC. The encoded protein is CSVTGFNYGYTF.

This clone was counted a single time. The chain carries TRBV9 and TRBJ2-1, with 10 bases aligning to TRBD2. V gave up 3 bases and J gave up 5 bases; unmatched junction bases: 20. Germline values: CDR1 SGDLS, CDR2 YYNGEE. This CDR3 comprises 20 residues. The CDR3: CASSGPLGGLAGAGDNEQFF. In DNA form, the CDR3 reads TGTGCCAGCAGCGGTCCCCTTGGGGGGCTAGCGGGAGCTGGGGACAATGAGCAGTTCTTC.

The chain recombines TRBV7-9 with TRBJ2-7; TRBD1 agrees at 8 bases. V lost 5 bases to trimming and J lost 4 bases; unmatched junction nucleotides: 7. This CDR3 comprises 14 residues. The germline V gene has CDR1 SEHNR and CDR2 FQNEAQ (reference sequence). In nucleotides, the CDR3 is TGTGCCAGCAGCCTAGACGGGACAGGATACGAGCAGTACTTC. It is translated as CASSLDGTGYEQYF.

The CDR3: CASAPLGGGPQPYEQYF. Here the CDR3 DNA reads TGTGCTAGTGCCCCTCTTGGGGGAGGGCCACAACCCTACGAGCAGTACTTC. This sequence joins TRBV12-5 and TRBJ2-7, with TRBD2 matching over 7 bases. V lost 7 bases and J lost 2; bases outside the gene matches: 17. Germline CDR1 and CDR2: LGHNT and FRNRAP. There are 17 residues in the CDR3.